This TCR beta chain was captured by sequencing in a study of shared clonotypes between healthy human individuals. Notes on the study in general: Generation of non-shared clonotypes was less probable than generation of clonotypes shared by all four donors.

This CDR3 is built from 15 residues. V lost 1 base, J lost 8 bases, and 14 bases lay in between. The germline CDR1 and CDR2 sequences are SEHNR and FQNEAQ (reference sequence). Regarding this clone: What it recognizes is unknown.

At the deep level, the assay was run. Sequencing used immunoSEQ multiplex PCR; TCRdb keeps in-frame clones, though not all of them. The sample lists 2 million to 2.5 million clones; 85% to 95% were seen once. Terminally differentiated effector memory CD45RA+ cells were excluded by CCR7 positive selection of CD45RO-negative cells. The chain is built from TRBV7-9 and TRBJ1-4, with unresolved D. The sequence was obtained from a man aged 18-30 years in good health. Some clones in this sample may be carry-over from other donors' samples. Sequenced: naive CD8+ T cells from PBMCs. The CDR3 nucleotides read TGTGCCAGCAGCTTAGATGGGGTGTCGGGAGAAAAACTGTTTTTT. This translates into CASSLDGVSGEKLFF.